What follows are 15 T cell receptor beta chains derived from one specimen sequenced in a study of identical twins. TCRdb processed the 5' RACE reads anew with MiXCR; each CDR3 protein has one entry. The table shows approximately 590,000 distinct CDR3 sequences, with more than 9% occurring only once. The data were also submitted as part of a second study, on yellow fever vaccine responses in identical twins.

The sample taken for sequencing was PBMCs. The receptors originated from a woman younger than 35 in good health.

In its sample, this clonotype was seen many times. The chain uses TRBV10-3 and TRBJ2-2; maybe TRBD1 (6 bases). This CDR3 is built from 13 residues. The V gene lost 10 bases and the J gene lost 4 bases, with 13 bases spanning the gap. The germline CDR1 and CDR2 sequences are ENHRY and SYGVKD. The CDR3, as DNA: TGTGCCACCAGACAGGACCGCACCGGGGAGCTGTTTTTT. Protein product: CATRQDRTGELFF.

This clonotype came up a few times. The rearrangement joins TRBV12-3 or TRBV12-4 to TRBJ2-6, with D perhaps given as TRBD1 or TRBD2 (5 bases each). Trimming pared 5 bases from V and 1 base from J, leaving 18 bases between. The CDR3 loop spans 18 amino acids. The CDR3 bases are TGTGCCAGCAGTCAAAACAAATTGGGGGAGTCTGGGGCCAACGTCCTGACTTTC. Its protein is CASSQNKLGESGANVLTF.

This chain joins TRBV29-1 and TRBJ2-1, with D unclear. V was clipped by 5 bases and J by 12 bases, with 20 bases between them. Germline V gives CDR1 SQVTM, CDR2 ANQGSEA. The CDR3 spans 13 residues. The CDR3 region is CSVFGRGGDGQFF. In nucleotides, the CDR3 is TGCAGCGTTTTCGGGCGCGGCGGTGATGGGCAGTTCTTC.

This clonotype was detected a few times. The chain uses TRBV20-1 and TRBJ2-1, with 12 positions matching TRBD2. The CDR3 length is 14 residues. J was trimmed by 9 bases and V by 5 bases; bases with no gene match: 8. The germline gives CDR1 DFQATT, CDR2 SNEGSKA (reference sequence). As DNA, the CDR3 is TGCAGTGCTTGGACTAGCGGGGTAGTCGGTGAGCAGTTCTTC. This sequence encodes CSAWTSGVVGEQFF.

CDR3 residues: CASRGPGRREETQYF. CDR3 DNA sequence: TGTGCCAGCAGGGGACCGGGTCGGAGAGAAGAGACCCAGTACTTC. V usage is TRBV6-1 and J usage is TRBJ2-5, with D perhaps assigned TRBD1 or TRBD2 (5 bases each). The V and J ends lost 6 bases and 3 bases respectively, with 17 bases between them. The germline V gene has CDR1 MNHNS and CDR2 SASEGT. This CDR3 comprises 15 residues.

In its sample, this clonotype was seen many times. The chain is built from TRBV5-1 and TRBJ2-6; no reliable D call. The CDR3 runs 17 residues. Germline CDR1 is SGHRS and CDR2 is YFSETQ. V shed 0 bases and J shed 0 bases, with 10 bases lying between them. CDR3 sequence: CASSLGSTLSGANVLTF. The CDR3 region has the DNA TGCGCCAGCAGCTTGGGGTCCACCCTCTCTGGGGCCAACGTCCTGACTTTC.

This chain links TRBV5-6 with TRBJ2-1, with 12 bases aligning to TRBD2. J gave up 0 bases and V 4 bases, and 5 bases lay outside the gene matches. Looked up from germline, CDR1 is SGHDT and CDR2 is YYEEEE. CDR3 length: 17 amino acids. The CDR3 reads CASSLRLAGVSYNEQFF. In nucleotides, the CDR3 is TGTGCCAGCAGCCTAAGACTAGCGGGAGTCTCCTACAATGAGCAGTTCTTC.

This clonotype was detected many times. The V and J genes are TRBV7-9 and TRBJ2-7; TRBD2 aligns across 10 bases. This CDR3 has 14 residues. The ends lost 6 bases at V and 3 bases at J; junction bases unmatched: 5. CDR1 and CDR2 from the germline V gene are SEHNR and FQNEAQ (reference sequence). CDR3 in amino acids: CASSLAGAIYEQYF. The CDR3 DNA sequence: TGTGCCAGCAGTCTAGCGGGGGCCATCTACGAGCAGTACTTC.

In its sample, this clonotype was seen a few times. The chain is built from TRBV11-2 and TRBJ2-1; a possible D gene is TRBD2 (7 bases). The CDR3 contains 14 residues. With 6 bases removed from V and 5 bases from J, the gap between germline ends came to 14 bases. In germline, CDR1 is SGHAT, CDR2 FQNNGV. The CDR3 reads CASRGGGGNNEQFF. The CDR3 nucleotides read TGTGCCAGCAGGGGAGGGGGGGGTAACAATGAGCAGTTCTTC.

At least ten counts were recorded for this clonotype. The chain couples TRBV25-1 to TRBJ2-7; the D is unclear. Trimming cost V 5 bases and J 0 bases, with 11 bases left between them. The CDR3 loop spans 14 amino acids. The V gene's germline CDR1 is MGHDK and CDR2 SYGVNS. CDR3 DNA sequence: TGTGCCAGCAGTCCCGACGATAGCTCCTACGAGCAGTACTTC. It translates to CASSPDDSSYEQYF.

Many counts were recorded for this clonotype. The CDR3 loop reads CASSYRGQGSVFSSYNEQFF. The DNA of the CDR3 is TGTGCCAGCAGTTATCGGGGACAGGGGAGCGTTTTTAGCTCCTACAATGAGCAGTTCTTC. The V gene is TRBV6-2 or TRBV6-3, the J gene TRBJ2-1; TRBD1 aligns across 10 bases. From germline, CDR1 is MNHEY and CDR2 SVGEGT. The CDR3 totals 20 residues. Trimming cost V 3 bases and J 0 bases; bases outside gene matches: 14.

This clonotype turned up a few times. The chain has TRBV20-1 and TRBJ2-5; 7 nucleotides line up with TRBD2. J lost 7 bases, V lost 3 bases, and 20 bases had no gene match. The CDR3 extends over 17 amino acids. From germline, CDR1 is DFQATT and CDR2 SNEGSKA (reference sequence). The CDR3 DNA sequence: TGCAGTGCTAGTCCATGGGTGGGGTTAGGAATAGCGGGGACCCAGTACTTC. It is translated as CSASPWVGLGIAGTQYF.

This CDR3 is CSVEYWTVYEQYF. CDR3 nucleotide sequence: TGCAGCGTTGAATATTGGACAGTGTACGAGCAGTACTTC. The V and J genes are TRBV29-1 and TRBJ2-7, with a weak D call TRBD1 (6 bases). The CDR3 contains 13 residues. Germline assignment: CDR1 SQVTM and CDR2 ANQGSEA. Trimming left V 2 bases short and J 4 bases short, with 12 bases between.

There are a few counts of this clonotype. The chain carries TRBV28 and TRBJ2-3; D assignment may be TRBD1 or TRBD2 (7 bases each). The CDR3 extends over 15 amino acids. V dropped 8 bases and J dropped 6 bases, with 21 bases sitting between them. Germline V gene sequence: CDR1 MDHEN, CDR2 SYDVKM. The CDR3 DNA is TGTGCCAGCCACCACATCAGGCAGGGGGGGGATACGCAGTATTTT. Protein product: CASHHIRQGGDTQYF. Full variable domain (missing parts from reference TRBV28 and TRBJ2-3): DVKVTQSSRYLVKRTGEKVFLECVQDMDHENMFWYRQDPGLGLRLIYFSYDVKMKEKGDIPEGYSVSREKKERFSLILESASTNQTSMYLCASHHIRQGGDTQYFGPGTRLTVL.

This clonotype was counted a few times. The V and J genes are TRBV5-6 and TRBJ2-7; 7 bases map to TRBD1. V shed 4 bases and J 2 bases; nucleotides not matched to a gene: 9. Looked up from germline, CDR1 is SGHDT and CDR2 is YYEEEE. The CDR3 is made up of 15 amino acids. This chain's CDR3 is CASSPLRTGPYEQYF. The CDR3 coding sequence is TGTGCCAGCAGCCCCTTGCGGACAGGTCCCTACGAGCAGTACTTC.